Following are 25 T cell receptor beta chains from one sample sequenced in a study of identical twins. TCRdb recomputed calls from the 5' RACE reads with MiXCR, one row per CDR3 protein. The sample lists about 100,000 distinct CDR3 sequences, 5.9% occurring once. Sequencing was carried out using memory T cells sorted from blood. Every receptor here comes from a woman aged 45-59 years in good health.

This clonotype was seen many times. The rearrangement links TRBV6-5 to TRBJ2-2; 9 positions match TRBD1. The CDR3 loop spans 17 amino acids. Germline V CDR1 and CDR2: MNHEY, SVGAGI. V was clipped by 4 bases and J by 5 bases; unmatched bases: 11. DNA for the CDR3: TGTGCCAGCAGTTGGCCGACAGGGGGGATAAAGACCGGGGAGCTGTTTTTT. Encoded protein: CASSWPTGGIKTGELFF.

The chain combines TRBV7-9 with TRBJ1-1; D may be TRBD1 (5 bases). Germline assignment: CDR1 SEHNR and CDR2 FQNEAQ (reference sequence). The CDR3 covers 14 residues. Trimming cost V 5 bases and J 5 bases, with 15 bases left between them. The CDR3 region has the DNA TGTGCCAGCAGCAGTCAATGGGGCGTGACTGAAGCTTTCTTT. Its translation is CASSSQWGVTEAFF.

The chain employs TRBV7-2 and TRBJ2-1; 11 bases align to TRBD2. In germline, CDR1 is SGHTA, CDR2 FQGNSA. This CDR3 region has 17 residues. V dropped 5 bases and J dropped 7; count of bases not matched to a gene: 13. CDR3 sequence: CASSTHLTSGSRNEQFF. CDR3 DNA sequence: TGTGCCAGCAGCACCCACCTCACTAGCGGGAGTAGGAATGAGCAGTTCTTC.

This clonotype was recorded many times. The genes are TRBV4-1 and TRBJ2-7; D not certain. The V gene's germline CDR1 is MGHRA and CDR2 YSYEKL. V was clipped by 0 bases and J by 5 bases, with 8 bases between them. The CDR3 consists of 13 residues. CDR3 in DNA: TGCGCCAGCAGCCAAGATGACTTTGACGAGCAGTACTTC. Its translation is CASSQDDFDEQYF.

This clonotype was picked up many times. V gene TRBV19 combines with J gene TRBJ1-4; TRBD1 might be the D (5 bases). The germline CDR1 and CDR2 sequences are LNHDA and SQIVND (reference sequence). V lost 9 bases, J lost 4 bases, and 21 bases lay in between. The CDR3 has 16 amino acids. Written as DNA, the CDR3 is TGTGCCAGCTCCCCCGGGGGGACCTCTTTTAATGAAAAACTGTTTTTT. Translation gives CASSPGGTSFNEKLFF.

This clonotype was seen ten or more times. The rearrangement joins TRBV6-1 to TRBJ2-1, with 7 bases aligning to TRBD1. This CDR3 is built from 13 residues. The germline V gene has CDR1 MNHNS and CDR2 SASEGT. The V segment lost 2 bases and the J segment 7 bases; nucleotides outside the gene matches: 2. The CDR3 DNA sequence: TGTGCCAGCAGTGAACAACAGGGGAATGAGCAGTTCTTC. The encoded protein is CASSEQQGNEQFF.

This clonotype has a count of ten or more. V is TRBV5-1 and J is TRBJ2-1, with 8 bases aligning to TRBD1. The trim removed 8 bases at V and 6 bases at J, leaving 7 bases unmatched. The length of the CDR3 is 13 residues. Germline V gene sequence: CDR1 SGHRS, CDR2 YFSETQ. The chain's CDR3 is CASGQGFSNEQFF. As DNA, the CDR3 is TGCGCCAGTGGACAGGGCTTTAGCAATGAGCAGTTCTTC. Full variable domain (rest looked up from reference TRBV5-1 and TRBJ2-1): KAGVTQTPRYLIKTRGQQVTLSCSPISGHRSVSWYQQTPGQGLQFLFEYFSETQRNKGNFPGRFSGRQFSNSRSEMNVSTLELGDSALYLCASGQGFSNEQFFGPGTRLTVL.

This clonotype was detected many times. The chain is built from TRBV29-1 and TRBJ2-2, with D unclear. With 4 bases removed from V and 1 base from J, the gap between germline ends came to 10 bases. From germline, CDR1 is SQVTM and CDR2 ANQGSEA. This CDR3 is built from 14 residues. The CDR3 protein is CSVVVGLNTGELFF. CDR3 sequence (DNA): TGCAGCGTTGTGGTGGGTCTGAACACCGGGGAGCTGTTTTTT.

This clonotype has a count of ten or more. This rearrangement joins TRBV20-1 to TRBJ2-1; 7 bases are a match to TRBD1. Per the germline V gene, CDR1 is DFQATT and CDR2 is SNEGSKA (reference sequence). This CDR3 is built from 13 residues. The CDR3 here is CRATGIRPNEQFF. The DNA for the CDR3 is TGCAGGGCGACAGGGATTAGGCCGAATGAGCAGTTCTTC.

This clonotype occurred many times. The chain is built from TRBV27 and TRBJ2-3; the D gene is possibly TRBD2 (5 bases). Germline V gives CDR1 MNHEY, CDR2 SMNVEV (reference sequence). This CDR3 region has 13 residues. V lost 6 bases to trimming and J lost 5 bases, with 12 bases between them. The CDR3 DNA sequence: TGTGCCAGCAGACCGACTGGGAGAGATACGCAGTATTTT. It codes for CASRPTGRDTQYF.

The chain couples TRBV5-1 to TRBJ1-5; D is perhaps TRBD1 (5 bases). The V and J ends lost 0 bases and 11 bases respectively, with 12 bases between them. CDR3 length: 13 residues. CDR1 and CDR2 from the germline V gene are SGHRS and YFSETQ. This CDR3 reads CASSLDGGRAQHF. In nucleotides, the CDR3 is TGCGCCAGCAGCTTGGATGGGGGTAGGGCCCAGCATTTT.

The V and J genes are TRBV6-2 or TRBV6-3 and TRBJ2-5; 14 positions match TRBD2. V lost 8 bases, J lost 4 bases, and 9 bases stayed unmatched. The CDR3 totals 16 residues. Germline CDR1 reads MNHEY; CDR2 reads SVGEGT. CDR3 in amino acids: CASSGLAGEIGETQYF. The CDR3 nucleotides are TGTGCCAGCTCGGGACTAGCGGGAGAAATTGGAGAGACCCAGTACTTC.

The genes are TRBV7-2 and TRBJ2-5, with a tentative D call TRBD2 (6 bases). CDR1 SGHTA and CDR2 FQGNSA come from the germline V gene. The CDR3 runs to 15 residues. Trimming shortened V by 1 base and J by 1 base, and 10 bases separated the two germline ends. The CDR3 DNA reads as TGTGCCAGCAGCTTAGGAGGGGACTCCCAAGAGACCCAGTACTTC. Encoded protein: CASSLGGDSQETQYF.

This clonotype came up many times. The chain has TRBV5-1 and TRBJ2-3, with unresolved D. The germline V gene has CDR1 SGHRS and CDR2 YFSETQ. The length of the CDR3 is 13 residues. V gave up 5 bases and J gave up 6 bases, with 13 bases separating them. The CDR3 reads CASRRTLRDTQYF. CDR3 nucleotide sequence: TGCGCCAGCAGACGGACCCTTAGGGATACGCAGTATTTT.

This clonotype appeared many times. V is TRBV6-2 or TRBV6-3 and J is TRBJ2-5; 9 bases align to TRBD2. The CDR3 has 13 amino acids. Trimming cost V 5 bases and J 3 bases; bases outside gene matches: 1. Looked up from germline, CDR1 is MNHEY and CDR2 is SVGEGT. CDR3 nucleotide sequence: TGTGCCAGCAGTCCTAGCGGGGAAGAGACCCAGTACTTC. Translated, it gives CASSPSGEETQYF.

This clonotype has just a few counts. CDR3 loop: CASTSGRRNTQYF. In nucleotides, the CDR3 is TGTGCCAGCACTAGCGGGAGGAGAAATACGCAGTATTTT. The chain joins TRBV2 to TRBJ2-3; 11 bases match TRBD2. The CDR3 is 13 residues long. The trim removed 7 bases at V and 7 bases at J, leaving 4 bases unmatched. The V gene's germline CDR1 is SNHLY and CDR2 FYNNEI.

This clonotype was found a few times. V is TRBV18 and J is TRBJ1-1; the D is unclear. CDR3 size: 14 residues. Trimming took off 1 base at V and 2 bases at J, with 8 bases between the two ends. Germline CDR1 and CDR2: KGHSH and LQKENI. The CDR3: CASSPLPYNTEAFF. The CDR3 nucleotides read TGTGCCAGCTCACCACTGCCCTATAACACTGAAGCTTTCTTT. The full variable domain, in which reference TRBV18 and TRBJ1-1 provide the parts outside the CDR3, is NAGVMQNPRHLVRRRGQEARLRCSPMKGHSHVYWYRQLPEEGLKFMVYLQKENIIDESGMPKERFSAEFPKEGPSILRIQQVVRGDSAAYFCASSPLPYNTEAFFGQGTRLTVV.

This clonotype occurred many times. The V call is TRBV28, the J call TRBJ1-6, with TRBD1 matching over 8 bases. CDR3 length equals 15 residues. Looked up from germline, CDR1 is MDHEN and CDR2 is SYDVKM. Trimming cost V 4 bases and J 4 bases; bases outside gene matches: 3. Here the CDR3 reads CASSSRQGYNSPLHF. The CDR3 DNA sequence: TGTGCCAGCAGTTCGCGACAGGGGTATAATTCACCCCTCCACTTT.

Ten or more counts support this clonotype. CDR3 protein: CASSFRDRVRETQYF. In DNA, the CDR3 is TGCGCCAGCAGCTTCCGGGACAGGGTTCGAGAGACCCAGTACTTC. V usage is TRBV5-1 and J usage is TRBJ2-5; TRBD1 matches 9 bases. Unmatched junction bases numbered 6, after V lost 2 bases and J lost 4 bases. CDR3 length equals 15 residues. CDR1 and CDR2 from the germline V gene are SGHRS and YFSETQ.

This clonotype was observed many times. The chain combines TRBV11-2 with TRBJ2-1; no definite D call. The CDR3 is 13 residues long. Trimming left V 0 bases short and J 5 bases short, with 5 bases between. Germline V gene sequence: CDR1 SGHAT, CDR2 FQNNGV. The CDR3: CASSLDPDNEQFF. Written as DNA, the CDR3 is TGTGCCAGCAGCTTAGATCCAGACAATGAGCAGTTCTTC.

This clonotype was seen many times. V and J are TRBV5-6 and TRBJ2-7, with D uncertain. Germline lookup yields CDR1 SGHDT and CDR2 YYEEEE. This CDR3 region has 15 residues. The V end lost 2 bases, the J end lost 5 bases, and 17 bases lay between the germline ends. CDR3 in DNA: TGTGCCAGCAGCTTTTTTGGCATTGGCAATGACGAGCAGTACTTC. It is translated as CASSFFGIGNDEQYF.

This clonotype was counted ten times or more. V gene TRBV29-1 combines with J gene TRBJ2-1; 7 positions agree with TRBD1. The CDR3 is 14 residues long. Germline V CDR1 and CDR2: SQVTM, ANQGSEA. The V gene end was trimmed by 5 bases and the J gene end by 1 base; junction bases not matched to a gene: 5. This CDR3 reads CSVPDRISYNEQFF. The CDR3 DNA reads TGCAGCGTTCCGGACAGGATTTCCTACAATGAGCAGTTCTTC.

This clonotype has ten or more counts. The chain uses TRBV20-1 and TRBJ2-7; 8 bases agree with TRBD2. The junction had 7 bases not matched to a gene; V was cut back by 4 bases and J by 2 bases. The CDR3 totals 14 residues. Germline CDR1 is DFQATT and CDR2 is SNEGSKA (reference sequence). The CDR3 nucleotides read TGCAGTGCTACCCCGGGACTAGTGACCTACGAGCAGTACTTC. This sequence encodes CSATPGLVTYEQYF.

This clonotype was picked up many times. The rearrangement uses TRBV5-4 and TRBJ2-1; 10 bases are a match to TRBD2. V lost 1 base, J lost 4 bases, and 2 bases stayed unmatched. Germline V gene data show CDR1 as SGHNT and CDR2 as YYREEE (reference sequence). CDR3 length: 15 amino acids. CDR3 region: CASSLRTSGYNEQFF. DNA for the CDR3: TGTGCCAGCAGCTTGAGGACTAGCGGATACAATGAGCAGTTCTTC.

This clonotype was observed at least ten times. The junction does not match germline at one end; this may be a read error. J is TRBJ2-3 and V is TRBV3-1; tentatively, D is TRBD1 or TRBD2 (5 bases each). The germline gives CDR1 LGHDT, CDR2 YNNKEL (reference sequence). This CDR3 is built from 14 residues. This CDR3 is CASRDSRGGGTQYF. CDR3 DNA: TGTGCCAGCAGAGACTCGAGGGGCGGCGGTACGCAGTACTTT.